The rows below give T cell receptor beta chains drawn from one sample of a study of graft-versus-host responses after intestinal transplantation. These receptors have no known antigen. Using immunoSEQ multiplex PCR, the repertoire was profiled, and TCRdb retains in-frame clones only, with some absent. The sample contains tens of thousands of clones, approximately 94% of which appear only once. Sequencing was performed on unstimulated CD4+ T cells sorted from spleen or lymph node cells, taken before transplant. The source of these receptors is a human donor who was the organ donor for an intestinal transplant. Each CDR3 is given with its conserved first and last residue. A D gene is named only where the DNA matches it firmly. The size entry is marked missing in some rows and otherwise reads once, few, many or a size class.

CDR3 protein: CAWRTPPKDTQYF
CDR3 DNA: TGTGCCTGGAGAACACCACCAAAAGATACGCAGTATTTT
D gene: .
J gene: TRBJ2-3
clone size: .
V gene: TRBV30

CDR3 protein: CASSQIGAGTTNEKLFF
CDR3 DNA: TGCGCCAGCAGCCAAATCGGAGCAGGGACAACTAATGAAAAACTGTTTTTT
D gene: .
J gene: TRBJ1-4
clone size: .
V gene: TRBV4-3

CDR3 protein: CASRTVGEGAGELFF
CDR3 DNA: TGTGCCAGCAGGACTGTGGGGGAAGGTGCCGGGGAGCTGTTTTTT
D gene: .
J gene: TRBJ2-2
clone size: .
V gene: TRBV5-5

CDR3 protein: CASSRGGGVHEKLFF
CDR3 DNA: TGTGCCAGTAGTAGAGGAGGGGGGGTTCATGAAAAACTGTTTTTT
D gene: .
J gene: TRBJ1-4
clone size: .
V gene: TRBV19

CDR3 protein: CASSLRRDTYTGELFF
CDR3 DNA: TGTGCCAGCAGCTTACGGCGGGACACATACACCGGGGAGCTGTTTTTT
D gene: .
J gene: TRBJ2-2
clone size: .
V gene: TRBV7-9

CDR3 protein: CASSPWDRSQETQYF
CDR3 DNA: TGTGCCAGCTCACCGTGGGACAGAAGTCAAGAGACCCAGTACTTC
D gene: TRBD1
J gene: TRBJ2-5
clone size: .
V gene: TRBV18

CDR3 protein: CASSLLLSNQPQHF
CDR3 DNA: TGTGCCAGCAGTTTGTTGCTTAGCAATCAGCCCCAGCATTTT
D gene: .
J gene: TRBJ1-5
clone size: .
V gene: TRBV28

CDR3 protein: CASTWTGGFTEAFF
CDR3 DNA: TGTGCCAGCACCTGGACAGGGGGCTTCACTGAAGCTTTCTTT
D gene: TRBD1
J gene: TRBJ1-1
clone size: .
V gene: TRBV2

CDR3 protein: CAITDGGGEQYF
CDR3 DNA: TGTGCCATCACCGATGGGGGGGGTGAGCAGTACTTC
D gene: TRBD2
J gene: TRBJ2-7
clone size: once
V gene: TRBV10-3

CDR3 protein: CASSAQERNTQYF
CDR3 DNA: TGTGCCAGCAGCGCCCAAGAAAGAAATACGCAGTATTTT
D gene: .
J gene: TRBJ2-3
clone size: .
V gene: TRBV9

CDR3 protein: CASSLSRPSETQYF
CDR3 DNA: TGTGCCAGCAGCTTAAGCAGGCCGTCTGAGACCCAGTACTTC
D gene: .
J gene: TRBJ2-5
clone size: few
V gene: TRBV7-2

CDR3 protein: CATSRNRGFGFEQYF
CDR3 DNA: TGTGCCACCAGCAGAAACAGGGGATTTGGCTTCGAGCAGTACTTC
D gene: TRBD1
J gene: TRBJ2-7
clone size: .
V gene: TRBV15

CDR3 protein: CASSFSPAANNEKLFF
CDR3 DNA: TGTGCCAGCAGTTTTTCCCCGGCAGCAAATAATGAAAAACTGTTTTTT
D gene: .
J gene: TRBJ1-4
clone size: .
V gene: TRBV28

CDR3 protein: CASSSLAGGTGNTIYF
CDR3 DNA: TGTGCCAGCAGTTCCCTTGCGGGGGGCACTGGAAACACCATATATTTT
D gene: .
J gene: TRBJ1-3
clone size: .
V gene: TRBV6-5

CDR3 protein: CASSLGSNSGNTIYF
CDR3 DNA: TGCGCCAGCAGCTTGGGAAGTAACTCTGGAAACACCATATATTTT
D gene: .
J gene: TRBJ1-3
clone size: .
V gene: TRBV5-1

CDR3 protein: CASSRIGTSGVRTDTQYF
CDR3 DNA: TGCGCCAGCAGCCGGATCGGGACTAGCGGGGTTCGGACAGATACGCAGTATTTT
D gene: TRBD2
J gene: TRBJ2-3
clone size: .
V gene: TRBV4-3

CDR3 protein: CASSLTGPQETQYF
CDR3 DNA: TGTGCCAGCAGTTTAACGGGGCCCCAAGAGACCCAGTACTTC
D gene: .
J gene: TRBJ2-5
clone size: .
V gene: TRBV28

CDR3 protein: CASSYGFKGSGNTIYF
CDR3 DNA: TGTGCCAGCAGTTACGGTTTCAAGGGCTCTGGAAACACCATATATTTT
D gene: .
J gene: TRBJ1-3
clone size: .
V gene: TRBV6-7

CDR3 protein: CASSVAQGLGNTIYF
CDR3 DNA: TGTGCCAGCAGTGTAGCGCAGGGGCTTGGAAACACCATATATTTT
D gene: .
J gene: TRBJ1-3
clone size: .
V gene: TRBV2

CDR3 protein: CASSRLAGALSTDTQYF
CDR3 DNA: TGTGCCAGCTCTCGGCTAGCGGGGGCTCTGAGCACAGATACGCAGTATTTT
D gene: TRBD2
J gene: TRBJ2-3
clone size: .
V gene: TRBV18

CDR3 protein: CASSLDSCISTYGYTF
CDR3 DNA: TGTGCCAGCAGCTTAGATTCGTGTATTTCTACCTATGGCTACACCTTC
D gene: .
J gene: TRBJ1-2
clone size: .
V gene: TRBV11-2

CDR3 protein: CASSIGGSGALGQPQHF
CDR3 DNA: TGTGCCAGTAGTATAGGGGGGTCCGGGGCCTTGGGTCAGCCCCAGCATTTT
D gene: .
J gene: TRBJ1-5
clone size: .
V gene: TRBV19

CDR3 protein: CASSRDPVNPEAFF
CDR3 DNA: TGTGCCAGCAGCCGGGACCCGGTTAATCCTGAAGCTTTCTTT
D gene: .
J gene: TRBJ1-1
clone size: .
V gene: TRBV6-6

CDR3 protein: CASRGKRGRTDTQYF
CDR3 DNA: TGTGCCAGCAGGGGAAAGAGGGGTCGCACAGATACGCAGTATTTT
D gene: .
J gene: TRBJ2-3
clone size: .
V gene: TRBV28

CDR3 protein: CASSFLANTEAFF
CDR3 DNA: TGTGCCAGCAGCTTTCTTGCGAACACTGAAGCTTTCTTT
D gene: .
J gene: TRBJ1-1
clone size: .
V gene: TRBV11-2

CDR3 protein: CASSGLTDTQYF
CDR3 DNA: TGTGCCAGCAGCGGACTCACAGATACGCAATATTTT
D gene: .
J gene: TRBJ2-3
clone size: .
V gene: TRBV9

CDR3 protein: CASSQDPSGGATYNEQFF
CDR3 DNA: TGTGCCAGCAGCCAAGATCCATCCGGGGGGGCCACGTACAATGAGCAGTTCTTC
D gene: TRBD2
J gene: TRBJ2-1
clone size: .
V gene: TRBV4-2

CDR3 protein: CAWSMGPGPESPLHF
CDR3 DNA: TGTGCCTGGAGTATGGGTCCGGGCCCAGAATCTCCCCTCCACTTT
D gene: .
J gene: TRBJ1-6
clone size: .
V gene: TRBV30

CDR3 protein: CASSYSSGGGETQYF
CDR3 DNA: TGTGCCAGCAGTTACTCCTCAGGGGGCGGAGAGACCCAGTACTTC
D gene: TRBD1
J gene: TRBJ2-5
clone size: .
V gene: TRBV6-5

CDR3 protein: CASIERDSQYF
CDR3 DNA: TGTGCCAGCATTGAACGGGACAGTCAGTACTTC
D gene: TRBD1
J gene: TRBJ2-4
clone size: .
V gene: TRBV6-1

CDR3 protein: CSVATGSSGANVLTF
CDR3 DNA: TGCAGCGTTGCGACAGGGAGCTCTGGGGCCAACGTCCTGACTTTC
D gene: TRBD1
J gene: TRBJ2-6
clone size: once
V gene: TRBV29-1